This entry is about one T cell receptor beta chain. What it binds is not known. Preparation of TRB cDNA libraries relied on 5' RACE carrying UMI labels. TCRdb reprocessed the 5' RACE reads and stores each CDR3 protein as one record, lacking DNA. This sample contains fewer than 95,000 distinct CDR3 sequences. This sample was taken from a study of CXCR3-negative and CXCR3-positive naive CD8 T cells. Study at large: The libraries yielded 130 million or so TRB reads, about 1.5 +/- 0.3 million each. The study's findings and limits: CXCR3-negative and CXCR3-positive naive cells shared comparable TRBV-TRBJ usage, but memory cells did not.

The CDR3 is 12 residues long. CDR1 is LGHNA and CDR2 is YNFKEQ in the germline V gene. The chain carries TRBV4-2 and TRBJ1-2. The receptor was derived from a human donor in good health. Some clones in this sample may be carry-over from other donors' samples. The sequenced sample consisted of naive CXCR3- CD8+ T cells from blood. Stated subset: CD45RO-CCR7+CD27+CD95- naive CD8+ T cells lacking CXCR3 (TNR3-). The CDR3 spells CASSQDGNGYTF.